These T cell receptor beta chains were read from a single sample in a study of chemoradiotherapy in HPV16-positive cancers. Here immunoSEQ multiplex PCR was the method, and the copy in TCRdb shows in-frame clones only, minus some. The table has approximately 12,000 clones, roughly 78% seen once. Sample acquisition took place from a patient who underwent chemoradiotherapy. All receptors derive from a human donor with HPV-associated anogenital cancer. Each CDR3 is given with its conserved first and last residue.

CDR3 protein,V gene
CASSLAPGEGRNEQFF,TRBV7-9
CASSPDGDEQYF,TRBV11-2
CASSQDWQNYGYTF,TRBV4-3
CASSLTPNSEQFF,TRBV5-4
CASSPEATGPNEKLFF,TRBV5-4
CASSSTSQPQHF,TRBV28
CASSQGDRGETEAFF,TRBV5-4
CASRLLSGFDTGELFF,TRBV7-9
CASSQDLAGGTDTQYF,TRBV4-2
CASSLEVRSYNEQFF,TRBV5-6
CAWRLAGADTQYF,TRBV30
CASSLGLAGAATQYF,TRBV27
CASSLDSPGLVTQYF,TRBV5-1
CASSLRSHNQPQHF,TRBV27
CASSRGATNEKLFF,TRBV2
CASSEARGQFAFF,TRBV2
CASSDNSGANVLTF,TRBV6-1
CASSVDGAQETQYF,TRBV9
CASSLTRVPGGRRTGELFF,TRBV7-9
CASSQVATKNNEQFF,TRBV4-1
CASSLGQFDEQFF,TRBV7-9
CASTSRFPSTDTQYF,TRBV13
CASSLEGSGELFF,TRBV7-9
CASNPKAMNTEAFF,TRBV19
CAWGAGTGLSDEQYF,TRBV30
CASSEGTSGRSYNEQFF,TRBV2
CASSVGPMRRSSYNEQFF,TRBV9
CASSLTSVGEQFF,TRBV7-9
CASSLVSPPYEQYF,TRBV7-2
CASSLGLVSYNEQFF,TRBV5-1
CASSSQHKGPGYEQYF,TRBV4-1
CASSEEGGPDEAFF,TRBV6-1
CASHKIGSYNEQFF,TRBV28
CASSLQGNQYF,TRBV7-9
CASSLSSIHTEAFF,TRBV7-2
CASSPSVGLDYEQYF,TRBV10-1
CASRTAGIETEAFF,TRBV28
CASSGSGRVPYNEQFF,TRBV27
CASSDGRETGELFF,TRBV6-4
CASSQDQGQGGYEQYF,TRBV4-3
CASSQDSPGQGASGELFF,TRBV4-2
CSVGGLAKNIQYF,TRBV29-1
CASSYQTGAWTSNEQFF,TRBV5-6
CASSGLNIQYF,TRBV6-1
CASSVGDLDTQYF,TRBV9